The rows below give T cell receptor beta chains drawn from one sample of a study of T cell repertoires in cytomegalovirus infection. From the reads, TCRdb called clonotypes with MiXCR, one entry per CDR3 protein. This sample has hundreds of thousands of distinct CDR3 sequences, with over 7.5% found just once. Sequenced material: PBMCs. The receptors come from a human donor in good health (CMV status not recorded). Some clones in this sample may be carry-over from other donors' samples. Each CDR3 is given with its conserved first and last residue. The order of the fields is clone size, D gene, J gene, V gene, CDR3 DNA, CDR3 protein. D genes are given only for firm matches. Expanded clones are given a class, and other clones once, few, many or no size at all.

>NA|NA|TRBJ1-1|TRBV7-2
TGTGCCAGCAGCTCCCTCCCGGGAAGGACGGACACTGAAGCTTTCTTT
CASSSLPGRTDTEAFF
>NA|NA|TRBJ2-1|TRBV7-9
TGTGCCAGCAGCTTTACTCCCCGGGTTTACTCCTACAATGAGCAGTTCTTC
CASSFTPRVYSYNEQFF
>NA|TRBD1|TRBJ2-7|TRBV7-9
TGTGCCAGCAGCTCAAGTGGCCGGGACAGCAAAGCTTCCTACGAGCAGTACTTC
CASSSSGRDSKASYEQYF
>many|NA|TRBJ2-3|TRBV7-2
TGTGCCAGCAGCCCAGTGGTAACAACTAGCACAGATACGCAGTATTTT
CASSPVVTTSTDTQYF
>NA|TRBD2|TRBJ2-3|TRBV20-1
TGCAGTGCGACCCAACTAGCGGGGCGAAGGGATACGCAGTATTTT
CSATQLAGRRDTQYF
>NA|NA|TRBJ1-5|TRBV15
TGTGCCACCAGCAGAGGAAACCAGTTTAATCAGCCCCAGCATTTT
CATSRGNQFNQPQHF
>many|NA|TRBJ2-1|TRBV7-2
TGTGCCAGCAGAGAAAGGGTCGGGAGTCTTATCATATACAATGAGCAGTTCTTC
CASRERVGSLIIYNEQFF
>many|NA|TRBJ2-5|TRBV12-3/TRBV12-4
TGTGCCAGCAGTTTTAGGGTCTCCGCACCCCATTTGCCCCAGTACTTC
CASSFRVSAPHLPQYF
>NA|NA|TRBJ1-2|TRBV2
TGTGCCAGCAGCGAAAGTACCTTCAAAGGCTACACCTTC
CASSESTFKGYTF
>many|NA|TRBJ2-2|TRBV7-2
TGTGCCAGCAGCTTAGTGGCGGGGAACACCGGGGAGCTGTTTTTT
CASSLVAGNTGELFF
>NA|NA|TRBJ2-7|TRBV7-2
TGTGTCAGCAGCAAATTTCTAGGGCACGAGCAGTACTTC
CVSSKFLGHEQYF
>few|NA|TRBJ1-2|TRBV6-2/TRBV6-3
TGTGCCAGCAGTGATTTTGACAGTGGCTACACCTTC
CASSDFDSGYTF
>NA|NA|TRBJ2-3|TRBV28
TGTGCCAGCAACCCGGTCAGCACAGATACGCAGTATTTT
CASNPVSTDTQYF
>many|TRBD2|TRBJ2-1|TRBV7-9
TGTGCCAGCAGTAAGCGGGAGACGGGTGAGCAGTTCTTC
CASSKRETGEQFF
>many|TRBD2|TRBJ2-1|TRBV27
TGTGCCAGCAGCCCGGGACTAGCGGCCTACAATGAGCAGTTCTTC
CASSPGLAAYNEQFF
>few|TRBD1|TRBJ1-4|TRBV7-9
TGTGCCAGCAGCCGCAGACAGGGGTCTAATGAAAAACTGTTTTTT
CASSRRQGSNEKLFF
>NA|TRBD1|TRBJ2-1|TRBV28
TGTGCCAGCAGACCTACAGGGGGCGCCTACAATGAGCAGTTCTTC
CASRPTGGAYNEQFF
>NA|TRBD1|TRBJ1-1|TRBV20-1
TGCAGTGCTTTCATGACAGGGATAGGGACTGAAGCTTTCTTT
CSAFMTGIGTEAFF
>many|NA|TRBJ2-4|TRBV29-1
TGCAGCGTTATTAGGTTGGCCAAAAACATTCAGTACTTC
CSVIRLAKNIQYF
>few|TRBD1|TRBJ1-2|TRBV20-1
TGCAGTGCCGGGACAGGCTCCGTTTCTGGCTACACCTTC
CSAGTGSVSGYTF
>NA|NA|TRBJ1-1|TRBV4-1
TGCGCCAGCAGCCCACCTGAGAGGGGAAACACTGAAGCTTTCTTT
CASSPPERGNTEAFF
>NA|NA|TRBJ1-2|TRBV5-6
TGTGCCAGCAGCCCCCCCCTGGGCAGGGCGGACTATGGCTACACCTTC
CASSPPLGRADYGYTF
>many|NA|TRBJ2-2|TRBV5-4
TGTGCCAGCAGCCCTCGTCCTCGGGGGCGTGTCACCGGGGAGCTGTTTTTT
CASSPRPRGRVTGELFF
>many|NA|TRBJ2-4|TRBV12-3/TRBV12-4
TGTGCCAGCAGTTTACGCAGGGACACCAAAAACATTCAGTACTTC
CASSLRRDTKNIQYF
>NA|NA|TRBJ1-6|TRBV20-1
TGCAGTGCTAGTTTGGCCTATAATTCACCCCTCCACTTT
CSASLAYNSPLHF
>NA|NA|TRBJ1-1|TRBV25-1
TGTGCCAGCAGAGAAGCGGGACCTGAAGCTTTCTTT
CASREAGPEAFF
>NA|NA|TRBJ1-5|TRBV20-1
TGCAGTGCCGGGCCGGTCCGGGGCCCCCAGCATTTT
CSAGPVRGPQHF
>many|NA|TRBJ1-1|TRBV29-1
TGCAGCGTTGAGACAAACACTGAAGCTTTCTTT
CSVETNTEAFF
>many|TRBD1|TRBJ1-1|TRBV7-2
TGTGCCAGCAGCTCGGGACAGCTGAACACTGAAGCTTTCTTT
CASSSGQLNTEAFF
>few|TRBD1|TRBJ2-5|TRBV5-4
TGTGCCAGCAGCCCCGACAGGGTGAAGACCCAGTACTTC
CASSPDRVKTQYF
>few|NA|TRBJ1-2|TRBV7-2
TGTGCCAGCAGCTTAGGGTCCACCGGCTACACCTTC
CASSLGSTGYTF
>NA|NA|TRBJ2-2|TRBV7-2
TGTGCCAGCAGCTTAGCAAGGGCGGGACGGACCGGGGAGCTGTTTTTT
CASSLARAGRTGELFF
>many|TRBD2|TRBJ2-1|TRBV11-1
TGTGCCAGCACCCTGTGGACTAGCGGGAGCTCCTACAATGAGCAGTTCTTC
CASTLWTSGSSYNEQFF
>NA|NA|TRBJ1-5|TRBV19
TGTGCCAGTAGACGGACTCGAGATCAGCCCCAGCATTTT
CASRRTRDQPQHF
>once|NA|TRBJ2-7|TRBV6-1
TGTGCCAGCAGTGAAAGGCCCCCAGATTACGAGCAGTACTTC
CASSERPPDYEQYF
>many|TRBD2|TRBJ2-7|TRBV2
TGTGCCAGCAGTGCCGGGACTAGCGGGAGCTACGAGCAGTACTTC
CASSAGTSGSYEQYF
>many|NA|TRBJ2-7|TRBV7-2
TGTGCCAGCAGCTTAGAGGGGTGGACCTCCTACGAGCAGTACTTC
CASSLEGWTSYEQYF
>many|TRBD2|TRBJ2-1|TRBV6-5
TGTGCCAGCAGTTACTCGGCTAGCGGGGGGGCACCCTACAATGAGCAGTTCTTC
CASSYSASGGAPYNEQFF
>NA|NA|TRBJ1-1|TRBV20-1
TGCAGTGCTAGAGATTGGTTTGGGGGTGAAGCTTTCTTT
CSARDWFGGEAFF
>many|NA|TRBJ2-3|TRBV12-3/TRBV12-4
TGTGCCAGCAGTTCGGGACTCCCTTCTGATACGCAGTATTTT
CASSSGLPSDTQYF
>NA|NA|TRBJ2-7|TRBV4-1
TGCGCCAGCAGCCAAGATAGTAGCACAGGTGCCTACGAGCAGTACTTC
CASSQDSSTGAYEQYF
>NA|NA|TRBJ1-2|TRBV11-2
TGTGCCAGCAGCTTACGGGCGTCCCACTACACCTTC
CASSLRASHYTF